This T cell receptor (beta chain) was retrieved from a study of shared T cell receptors in the human thymus. Assay used: immunoSEQ multiplex PCR; TCRdb lists only in-frame clones, some missing. The sample carries some 640,000 clones, about 87% recorded once. This clone was observed a single time. The germline gives CDR1 SEHNR, CDR2 FQNEAQ (reference sequence). V lost 5 bases, J lost 1 base, and 15 bases lay in between. The CDR3 is 16 residues long. The data were also submitted as part of a second study, on human thymus T cells. Per that study: Corrective cardiac operations yielded the resected thymus tissue. Related research reported highly overlapping thymic repertoires among unrelated individuals.

The sequenced material came from thymocytes. The chain joins TRBV7-9 to TRBJ1-3, with D perhaps matching TRBD1 (6 bases). This TCR derives from a boy under two years old with a congenital heart defect. The CDR3 protein is CASSDYRVFSGNTIYF. The CDR3 region has the DNA TGTGCCAGCAGCGACTACAGGGTTTTTTCTGGAAACACCATATATTTT.